Listed here are 30 T cell receptor beta chains from one sample, sequenced in a study of cytomegalovirus exposure and HLA in healthy donors (dated by TCRdb to about 2017). Libraries were made using the immunoSEQ multiplex PCR assay. For the multiplex PCR, a mixture combining 60 forward primers for TCR Vbeta segments and 13 reverse primers for TCR Jbeta segments was used. What TCRdb holds here is the immuneACCESS table cut down to in-frame rearrangements. Part of the clones is not present; checked against another copy, under half of the missing clones reflect an unresolved V gene, and the others are unexplained. The sample table records about 130,000 clones; around 85% of these occur just once. The ten most abundant clones make up 1.5% to 2% of the sample. The sample taken for sequencing was PBMCs. The receptors derive from a boy aged 10-17 years in good health and CMV-seronegative.

The J gene is TRBJ1-5, the V gene TRBV7-2, with D hard to call. CDR3 length: 15 amino acids. Germline loops: CDR1 SGHTA, CDR2 FQGNSA. Deletions cut 5 bases from V and 0 bases from J, with 11 bases between. DNA of the CDR3: TGTGCCAGCAGCCTTAGTTCTGGTAGCAATCAGCCCCAGCATTTT. It codes for CASSLSSGSNQPQHF.

The gene calls are TRBV25-1 and TRBJ2-5, with a weak D call TRBD1 (5 bases). CDR1 and CDR2 (germline): MGHDK, SYGVNS. Trimming took off 0 bases at V and 3 bases at J, with 8 bases between the two ends. The CDR3 is 14 amino acids. In DNA form, the CDR3 reads TGTGCCAGCAGTGAATATACAGGCGAAGAGACCCAGTACTTC. Its translation is CASSEYTGEETQYF.

The chain's CDR3 is CASSPQGSSGNTIYF. The CDR3 coding sequence is TGTGCCAGCAGCCCTCAGGGGAGCTCTGGAAACACCATATATTTT. The chain links TRBV9 to TRBJ1-3, with a tentative D call TRBD1 (6 bases). The CDR3 runs 15 residues. V lost 4 bases to trimming and J lost 0 bases, with 11 bases between them. Germline loops: CDR1 SGDLS, CDR2 YYNGEE. Using reference TRBV9 and TRBJ1-3 for the parts outside the CDR3, the full variable domain is DSGVTQTPKHLITATGQRVTLRCSPRSGDLSVYWYQQSLDQGLQFLIQYYNGEERAKGNILERFSAQQFPDLHSELNLSSLELGDSALYFCASSPQGSSGNTIYFGEGSWLTVV.

The V call is TRBV6-1, the J call TRBJ2-7; TRBD2 matches at 11 bases. The V gene end was trimmed by 4 bases and the J gene end by 3 bases; junction bases not matched to a gene: 14. The CDR3 consists of 18 residues. CDR1 is MNHNS, CDR2 SASEGT, per germline. The CDR3 loop is CASSANPRLAGFYYEQYF. CDR3 in DNA: TGTGCCAGCAGTGCAAACCCCCGACTAGCGGGATTCTACTACGAGCAGTACTTC.

The rearrangement links TRBV7-2 to TRBJ1-2; D remains ambiguous. CDR1 is SGHTA, CDR2 FQGNSA, per germline. This CDR3 comprises 11 residues. V lost 6 bases and J 8 bases, leaving 10 bases between the germline ends. The CDR3 nucleotides read TGTGCCAGCAGTCTCTCGGGGGGCTACACCTTC. Translated: CASSLSGGYTF.

The chain links TRBV5-4 to TRBJ2-4; D gene ambiguous. The CDR3 sequence is 13 residues long. Trimming left V 4 bases short and J 5 bases short, with 10 bases between. CDR1 is SGHNT and CDR2 is YYREEE in the germline V gene (reference sequence). CDR3 loop: CASSRDMENIQYF. DNA for the CDR3: TGTGCCAGCAGCCGAGACATGGAAAACATTCAGTACTTC. Looking up the rest from reference TRBV5-4 and TRBJ2-4 gives the full variable domain: ETGVTQSPTHLIKTRGQQVTLRCSSQSGHNTVSWYQQALGQGPQFIFQYYREEENGRGNFPPRFSGLQFPNYSSELNVNALELDDSALYLCASSRDMENIQYFGAGTRLSVL.

This clone was detected only once. Here the CDR3 reads CASSESGELVGQYF. In DNA, the CDR3 is TGTGCCAGTAGTGAATCAGGGGAGTTAGTCGGGCAGTACTTC. This chain joins TRBV19 and TRBJ2-7; D may be TRBD1 (6 bases). This CDR3 has 14 residues. Germline-derived CDR1 and CDR2 are LNHDA and SQIVND (reference sequence). V dropped 5 bases and J dropped 9 bases, with 20 bases sitting between them.

This chain connects TRBV30 to TRBJ2-5; D possibly corresponds to TRBD1 (6 bases). Trimming took 0 bases from V and 4 from J, leaving 15 bases between them. Germline CDR1 and CDR2: GTSNPN and SVGIG (reference sequence). This CDR3 contains 15 residues. The DNA of the CDR3 is TGTGCCTGGAGTGTGAGGGGGAGAAAGGCAGAGACCCAGTACTTC. It translates to CAWSVRGRKAETQYF.

This rearrangement joins TRBV9 to TRBJ2-3; maybe TRBD2 (6 bases). CDR3 length: 13 amino acids. The germline V gene encodes CDR1 SGDLS and CDR2 YYNGEE. Trimming pared 4 bases from V and 6 bases from J, leaving 12 bases between. The CDR3 protein is CASSPLSGDTQYF. The CDR3 DNA is TGTGCCAGCAGCCCACTCAGCGGGGATACGCAGTATTTT.

This chain connects TRBV7-3 to TRBJ1-1; D is perhaps TRBD1 (6 bases). CDR1 and CDR2 from the germline V gene are SGHTA and FQGTGA. V lost 5 bases and J lost 1, with 14 bases in between. There are 15 residues in the CDR3. The CDR3 DNA is TGTGCCAGCAGCAAAAACAGGGAACGGAACACTGAAGCTTTCTTT. Its translation: CASSKNRERNTEAFF.

The J gene is TRBJ1-6, the V gene TRBV30, with 7 bases lining up with TRBD1. From germline, CDR1 is GTSNPN and CDR2 SVGIG (reference sequence). The CDR3 totals 14 residues. The J segment lost 5 bases and the V segment lost 0 bases, leaving 1 base of the junction unmatched. The CDR3 sequence is CAWSVGQNNSPLHF. Here the CDR3 DNA reads TGTGCCTGGAGTGTGGGACAGAATAATTCACCCCTCCACTTT.

The chain recombines TRBV2 with TRBJ1-2; weak D call: TRBD1 (6 bases). This CDR3 contains 15 residues. The V and J ends lost 6 bases and 1 base respectively, with 15 bases between them. Germline loops: CDR1 SNHLY, CDR2 FYNNEI. The CDR3 nucleotides read TGTGCCAGCAGGTGGACAGACCAACTTAACTATGGCTACACCTTC. Its translation is CASRWTDQLNYGYTF. The full variable domain, in which reference TRBV2 and TRBJ1-2 provide the parts outside the CDR3, is EPEVTQTPSHQVTQMGQEVILRCVPISNHLYFYWYRQILGQKVEFLVSFYNNEISEKSEIFDDQFSVERPDGSNFTLKIRSTKLEDSAMYFCASRWTDQLNYGYTFGSGTRLTVV.

The chain couples TRBV7-2 to TRBJ2-7, with TRBD2 matching over 13 bases. Germline trimming cut 3 bases from V and 4 bases from J; bases unmatched to any gene: 3. CDR1 is SGHTA, CDR2 FQGNSA, per germline. The CDR3 spans 15 residues. For the CDR3, the DNA is TGTGCCAGCAGCTTCACTAGCGGGAGGGGATACGAGCAGTACTTC. Protein product: CASSFTSGRGYEQYF.

The V gene is TRBV9, the J gene TRBJ2-2; 9 bases line up with TRBD1. Germline CDR1 reads SGDLS; CDR2 reads YYNGEE. CDR3 length: 18 amino acids. J gave up 9 bases and V 5 bases, and 20 bases lay outside the gene matches. The CDR3 spells CASRESCGTGKLVRELFF. CDR3 DNA: TGTGCCAGCAGAGAAAGTTGCGGGACAGGGAAATTGGTCCGGGAGCTGTTTTTT.

V and J are TRBV7-3 and TRBJ1-1; a possible D gene is TRBD1 (6 bases). Germline CDR1 SGHTA, CDR2 FQGTGA. V was clipped by 5 bases and J by 3 bases, with 13 bases between them. CDR3 length equals 14 residues. The CDR3 protein is CASSRSGADTEAFF. In DNA, the CDR3 is TGTGCCAGCAGCAGATCAGGGGCGGACACTGAAGCTTTCTTT.

With regard to this clone: One end of the junction does not line up with germline, which may come from a read error. The chain employs TRBV7-7 and TRBJ2-2; 9 nucleotides agree with TRBD1. Germline loops: CDR1 SSHAT, CDR2 FNYEAQ (reference sequence). The length of the CDR3 is 16 residues. This CDR3 reads CASRTGGLSDTGELFF. Here the CDR3 DNA reads TGTGCTAGCAGAACAGGGGGCCTCAGTGACACCGGGGAGCTGTTTTTT.

The genes are TRBV5-6 and TRBJ1-3; no clear D. The length of the CDR3 is 15 residues. From germline, CDR1 is SGHDT and CDR2 YYEEEE. V was shortened by 2 bases and J by 0 bases, with 9 bases between the two germline ends. CDR3: CASSLGGLSGNTIYF. CDR3 DNA: TGTGCCAGCAGCTTAGGAGGTCTCTCTGGAAACACCATATATTTT.

The chain recombines TRBV20-1 with TRBJ1-2; 8 positions match TRBD1. Losses at the gene ends were 5 bases for V and 9 bases for J; bases not matched to a gene: 5. Germline V gene data show CDR1 as DFQATT and CDR2 as SNEGSKA (reference sequence). The length of the CDR3 is 11 residues. CDR3 protein: CSAYTGGSYTF. In DNA, the CDR3 is TGCAGTGCTTATACAGGGGGTAGCTACACCTTC.

The sample holds one count of this clone. The chain has TRBV4-2 and TRBJ2-3; 12 nucleotides match TRBD2. Germline-derived CDR1 and CDR2 are LGHNA and YNFKEQ. The V segment lost 5 bases and the J segment 0 bases; nucleotides outside the gene matches: 12. This CDR3 has 19 residues. CDR3 loop: CASSYGGGLAGGSTDTQYF. The CDR3 DNA is TGTGCCAGCAGCTACGGGGGAGGGCTAGCGGGAGGGAGCACAGATACGCAGTATTTT.

V usage is TRBV5-4 and J usage is TRBJ2-1; maybe TRBD2 (5 bases). The CDR3 spans 15 residues. Germline CDR1 reads SGHNT; CDR2 reads YYREEE (reference sequence). V was pared by 5 bases and J by 4 bases, with 16 bases between. The CDR3 is CASRSLGSGYNEQFF. Written as DNA, the CDR3 is TGTGCCAGCAGATCCTTAGGGTCGGGATACAATGAGCAGTTCTTC.

This chain uses TRBV29-1 with TRBJ1-1; D might be TRBD1 (6 bases). This CDR3 spans 13 amino acids. Trimming removed 6 bases from V and 2 bases from J, with 13 bases in between. The germline CDR1 and CDR2 sequences are SQVTM and ANQGSEA. CDR3 in amino acids: CSVIRGLNTEAFF. In DNA form, the CDR3 reads TGCAGCGTCATCAGGGGACTAAACACTGAAGCTTTCTTT.

The chain recombines TRBV5-1 with TRBJ2-5, with D possibly matching TRBD2 (6 bases). The CDR3 runs 14 residues. V was clipped by 4 bases and J by 4 bases, with 14 bases between them. Per germline, CDR1 SGHRS and CDR2 YFSETQ. The CDR3 sequence: CASSTPNGRETQYF. The CDR3, as DNA: TGCGCCAGCAGCACCCCGAACGGGAGAGAGACCCAGTACTTC.

V and J are TRBV10-3 and TRBJ1-5; a possible D gene is TRBD1 (6 bases). The germline CDR1 and CDR2 sequences are ENHRY and SYGVKD. The CDR3 has 15 residues. Trimming left V 4 bases short and J 0 bases short, with 10 bases between. The CDR3 reads CAISATGNSNQPQHF. CDR3 DNA: TGTGCCATCAGTGCGACAGGTAATAGCAATCAGCCCCAGCATTTT.

To note about this clone: Other DNA sequences in the sample encode the same CDR3. V and J are TRBV4-1 and TRBJ1-2, with TRBD1 matching 8 bases. The CDR3 is 15 residues long. The germline V gene has CDR1 MGHRA and CDR2 YSYEKL. V shed 2 bases, J shed 7 bases, and the junction held 9 bases outside the gene matches. The CDR3: CASSQPGQGAGGYTF. The CDR3 bases are TGCGCCAGCAGCCAACCGGGGCAGGGGGCTGGTGGCTACACCTTC.

The CDR3 loop is CASSLDRGRTDTQYF. CDR3 DNA: TGTGCCAGCAGCTTGGACAGGGGGCGCACAGATACGCAGTATTTT. This chain connects TRBV5-4 to TRBJ2-3, with 9 bases lining up with TRBD1. The CDR3 runs to 15 residues. Trimming cost V 0 bases and J 1 base; bases outside gene matches: 0. Germline loops: CDR1 SGHNT, CDR2 YYREEE (reference sequence).

This chain connects TRBV2 to TRBJ1-4, with unresolved D. The V and J ends lost 1 base and 5 bases respectively, with 8 bases between them. The CDR3 is made up of 14 amino acids. CDR1 is SNHLY, CDR2 FYNNEI, per germline. The CDR3 DNA reads TGTGCCAGCAGTGAAGGGGGAGAGAATGAAAAACTGTTTTTT. As protein: CASSEGGENEKLFF.

The CDR3 spells CASSSSGTWAFDTQYF. CDR3 in DNA: TGTGCCAGCAGTTCTTCCGGGACTTGGGCTTTTGATACGCAGTATTTT. J is TRBJ2-3 and V is TRBV6-5, with D possibly TRBD2 on 6 matching bases. Per germline, CDR1 MNHEY and CDR2 SVGAGI. V was pared by 4 bases and J by 6 bases, with 20 bases between. The CDR3 runs to 16 residues.

The rearrangement links TRBV29-1 to TRBJ2-7; 13 nucleotides agree with TRBD2. The CDR3 consists of 17 residues. Germline values: CDR1 SQVTM, CDR2 ANQGSEA. J lost 2 bases, V lost 0 bases, and 7 bases had no gene match. The CDR3 nucleotides read TGCAGCGTTGAAGATCTCGAGGGGACTAGCGGGGCCTACGAGCAGTACTTC. Amino acids: CSVEDLEGTSGAYEQYF.

This sequence joins TRBV5-1 and TRBJ2-7, with 10 bases lining up with TRBD2. In germline, CDR1 is SGHRS, CDR2 YFSETQ. V trimming: 2 bases; J trimming: 2 bases; junction bases outside the gene matches: 4. CDR3 size: 15 residues. The CDR3 sequence is CASSFPLAGTYEQYF. In DNA, the CDR3 is TGCGCCAGCAGCTTCCCACTAGCGGGGACCTACGAGCAGTACTTC.

The CDR3 DNA is TGTGCCAGCAGCTTAGCGGGAGGGCACACCGGGGAGCTGTTTTTT. Protein sequence: CASSLAGGHTGELFF. This sequence joins TRBV7-2 and TRBJ2-2; 7 positions match TRBD2. Germline trimming cut 0 bases from V and 3 bases from J; bases unmatched to any gene: 1. Germline V gene lookup returns CDR1 SGHTA and CDR2 FQGNSA. The CDR3 length is 15 residues. Together with reference TRBV7-2 and TRBJ2-2, the CDR3 gives the full variable domain: GAGVSQSPSNKVTEKGKDVELRCDPISGHTALYWYRQSLGQGLEFLIYFQGNSAPDKSGLPSDRFSAERTGGSVSTLTIQRTQQEDSAVYLCASSLAGGHTGELFFGEGSRLTVL.